This TCR beta chain was identified in a study of T cell responses to AZD1222 COVID-19 vaccine. Study-level results: Unmutated variant regions are reportedly targeted by nearly half of spike-specific TCRs. Vaccine-associated CD4 TCRs ranged over spike, dominating at 160-218 and 743-854.

As for this clone: Its target is not known.

Sequenced by immunoSEQ multiplex PCR; TCRdb stores in-frame clones only, minus some. The table includes some 250,000 clones, almost 95% detected once. The CDR3 is made up of 12 amino acids. V lost 8 bases to trimming and J lost 4 bases, with 11 bases between them. Germline V gene sequence: CDR1 LNHDA, CDR2 SQIVND (reference sequence). This sample comprised peripheral blood, obtained 28 days after the second AZD1222 dose. The clonotype comes from an adult who received the AZD1222 COVID-19 vaccine. The chain has TRBV19 and TRBJ1-1; TRBD1 is a possible D gene (6 bases). CDR3 nucleotide sequence: TGTGCCAGTGGGGGGGGCCGCACTGAAGCTTTCTTT. Its protein is CASGGGRTEAFF. Together with reference TRBV19 and TRBJ1-1, the CDR3 gives the full variable domain: DGGITQSPKYLFRKEGQNVTLSCEQNLNHDAMYWYRQDPGQGLRLIYYSQIVNDFQKGDIAEGYSVSREKKESFPLTVTSAQKNPTAFYLCASGGGRTEAFFGQGTRLTVV.